This record concerns one T cell receptor beta chain sequence. Method: immunoSEQ multiplex PCR; TCRdb's copy keeps in-frame clones and lacks some. The sample has about 430,000 clones; roughly 90% are singletons. This sample is drawn from a study of blood T cell repertoires in COVID-19. Study information: COVID-19 samples collected from the United States, Italy and Spain covered acute and convalescent phases.

The CDR3 consists of 13 residues. V shed 4 bases and J shed 4 bases, with 11 bases lying between them. Germline lookup yields CDR1 SGHDT and CDR2 YYEEEE. The cohort comprised adults aged roughly 18 to 95 years residing in under 30 US areas. Individuals in the exposed group had encountered a COVID-19 case within 2 weeks preceding study entry. Sequenced material: PBMCs or T cells enriched from blood (not recorded which). V and J are TRBV5-6 and TRBJ1-2, with TRBD1 as a possible D gene (6 bases). The sequence derives from a woman younger than 30 who had been exposed to COVID-19. The CDR3 sequence: CASSKTGSYGYTF. The CDR3 nucleotides are TGTGCCAGCAGCAAGACAGGCTCCTATGGCTACACCTTC.